The clone carrying this TCR beta chain was detected only a few times. CDR1 and CDR2 from the germline V gene are SNHLY and FYNNEI. This CDR3 contains 13 residues. V lost 7 bases and J 0 bases, leaving 4 bases between the germline ends. The sample belongs to a study of CD4+ T cells in melanoma. Method: immunoSEQ multiplex PCR; TCRdb's copy keeps in-frame clones and lacks some. The repertoire consists of some 21,000 clones, with 78% occurring once and the leading ten covering more than 7.5%. The chain couples TRBV2 to TRBJ1-6; no firm D call. This TCR was recovered from a human donor with melanoma. CDR3 DNA sequence: TGTGCCAGCACGGTCTCCTATAATTCACCCCTCCACTTT. Its translation is CASTVSYNSPLHF. The variable domain in full, completed from reference TRBV2 and TRBJ1-6, reads EPEVTQTPSHQVTQMGQEVILRCVPISNHLYFYWYRQILGQKVEFLVSFYNNEISEKSEIFDDQFSVERPDGSNFTLKIRSTKLEDSAMYFCASTVSYNSPLHFGNGTRLTVT.